This T cell receptor (beta chain) was identified during a study of molecular identifiers for immune sequencing clone quantification. The sorting of naive CD8 T cells used the CD8+CD4-CCR7+CD45RA+ phenotype. Listed TCR primers, together with previously described methods, were used for the bulk TCR libraries. MiXCR, run by TCRdb on the PCR reads, gives a single entry per CDR3 protein. The sample carries under 600,000 distinct CDR3 sequences, roughly 23% recorded once. Study observations and caveats: Over 98% of effector molecules, but under 1% in naive cells, were held by clones with more than 20 RNA copies.

The germline CDR1 and CDR2 sequences are LGHNA and YSLEER. There are 19 residues in the CDR3. Deletions cut 6 bases from V and 0 bases from J, with 21 bases between. This clonotype was observed at least ten times. What it binds is unknown. The specimen sequenced was naive CD8+ T cells from blood, with Jurkat cell RNA spiked in. Stated subset: FACS-sorted CD8+CD4-CCR7+CD45RA+ naive T cells. The genes are TRBV4-3 and TRBJ2-6; D gene unclear. The receptor comes from a human donor in good health. Some libraries in this study had Jurkat cell RNA spiked in. CDR3 in DNA: TGCGCCAGCAGTTTAGACCTCACTTCCTTTTCCTCTGGGGCCAACGTCCTGACTTTC. This gives the protein CASSLDLTSFSSGANVLTF.